The rows below give T cell receptor beta chains drawn from one sample of a study of shared clonotypes between healthy human individuals. The data were produced by immunoSEQ multiplex PCR, yet TCRdb's version contains in-frame clones alone and is incomplete. The sample carries nearly 750,000 clones, approximately 72% recorded once. The sequenced sample was memory CD4+ T cells sorted from blood. Receptors originate from a woman aged 30 to 39 in good health. CDR3s include the opening cysteine and the closing phenylalanine or tryptophan. The D gene is left open where the match is weak. Some rows have no size entry. The others give once, few or many, or a class for an expanded clone.

clone_size d_call j_call v_call cdr3_nt cdr3_aa
. TRBD1 TRBJ1-2 TRBV7-3 TGTGCCAGCAGCTTAACGGACAGGGGGCATGGTGGCTACACCTTC CASSLTDRGHGGYTF
. . TRBJ1-5 TRBV6-1 TGTGCCAGCAGTGAAGTCACAGGGATTTCTCAGCCCCAGCATTTT CASSEVTGISQPQHF
. . TRBJ1-5 TRBV18 TGTGCCAGCTCACCTGGGAATAGCAATCAGCCCCAGCATTTT CASSPGNSNQPQHF
. . TRBJ1-5 TRBV7-2 TGTGCCAGCAGCTTAGAGGGGTTTAGCAATCAGCCCCAGCATTTT CASSLEGFSNQPQHF
. TRBD1 TRBJ2-7 TRBV7-9 TGTGCCAGCAGCTTGGAGACAGGGAACTACGAGCAGTACTTC CASSLETGNYEQYF
. . TRBJ1-1 TRBV10-3 TGTGCCATCAGTGCGCCAGACTGGTATGAAGCTTTCTTT CAISAPDWYEAFF
few . TRBJ1-4 TRBV25-1 TGTGCCAGCATGCCTCTTACTAATGAAAAACTGTTTTTT CASMPLTNEKLFF
. . TRBJ2-7 TRBV10-1 TGCGCCAGCAGTCACGAAGATGAGTGTACTTCCTACGAGCAGTACTTC CASSHEDECTSYEQYF
few . TRBJ1-4 TRBV4-2 TGTGCCAGCAGCCAAGAGAAGTTACAGGGAAGAGAAAAACTGTTTTTT CASSQEKLQGREKLFF
. TRBD1 TRBJ2-7 TRBV5-1 TGCGCCAGCAGCTTGGCTGGACAGGTAGGCGAGCAGTACTTC CASSLAGQVGEQYF
. . TRBJ2-5 TRBV18 TGTGCCAGCTCACCCTCAATCCAAGAGACCCAGTACTTC CASSPSIQETQYF
. . TRBJ1-2 TRBV7-9 TGTGCCAGCAGCCCTCGGATGGACAGAGAAAGGGATGGCTACACCTTC CASSPRMDRERDGYTF
. . TRBJ2-7 TRBV4-3 TGCGCCAGCAGCCGCAAGGGGGGGCGTGAGTTC CASSRKGGREF
. . TRBJ2-7 TRBV4-1 TGCGCCAGCAGCCGGGTAATGAGGCAGGGTGGCTACGAGCAGTACTTC CASSRVMRQGGYEQYF
many TRBD1 TRBJ2-1 TRBV19 TGTGCCAGTAGTCCTTCTGGGGGACAGAGTGGGGGTGAGCAGTTCTTC CASSPSGGQSGGEQFF
. . TRBJ2-3 TRBV9 TGTGCCAGCAGCGTTACAGCGGGCGGGGATACGCAGTATTTT CASSVTAGGDTQYF
. . TRBJ1-5 TRBV6-1 TGTGCCAGCAGTGTCGTCCACAGCGGGAACAATCAGCCCCAGCATTTT CASSVVHSGNNQPQHF
. TRBD1 TRBJ1-5 TRBV28 TGTGCCAGCAGTTTTCGGGGGACCGGGACAGGGAATCAGCCCCAGCATTTT CASSFRGTGTGNQPQHF
. TRBD1 TRBJ1-5 TRBV28 TGTGCCAGCAGTCCCCCGGGACAGAGAAATCAGCCCCAGCATTTT CASSPPGQRNQPQHF
. . TRBJ2-1 TRBV5-1 TGCGCCAGCAGCGGGAGCGGACGAGTCTCCGGCGATGAGCAGTTCTTC CASSGSGRVSGDEQFF
. TRBD2 TRBJ2-1 TRBV11-2 TGTGCCAGCAGCCGGACTAGCGGGAACCATGAGCAGTTCTTC CASSRTSGNHEQFF
. . TRBJ2-7 TRBV5-1 TGCGCCAGCAGCTTGACTAGTATTAAGCACGAGCAGTACTTC CASSLTSIKHEQYF
. . TRBJ2-1 TRBV4-2 TGTGCCAGCAGCCTCTTGATTCAGGGGAATGAGCAGTTCTTC CASSLLIQGNEQFF
. . TRBJ1-1 TRBV7-9 TGTGCCAGCAGCTTAGAAGGGGGGCCTAACACTGAAGCTTTCTTT CASSLEGGPNTEAFF
few TRBD1 TRBJ1-5 TRBV5-1 TGCGCCAGCAGCCCGGGAGACAGGGACAATCAGCCCCAGCATTTT CASSPGDRDNQPQHF